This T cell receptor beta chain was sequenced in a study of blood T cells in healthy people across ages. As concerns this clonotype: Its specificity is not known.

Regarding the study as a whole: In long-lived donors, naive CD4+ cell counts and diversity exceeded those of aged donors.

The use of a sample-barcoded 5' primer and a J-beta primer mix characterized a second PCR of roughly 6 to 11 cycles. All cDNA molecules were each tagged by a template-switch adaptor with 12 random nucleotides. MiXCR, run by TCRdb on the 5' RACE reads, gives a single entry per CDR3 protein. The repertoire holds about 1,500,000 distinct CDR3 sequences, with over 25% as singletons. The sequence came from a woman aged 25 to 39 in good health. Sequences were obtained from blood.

In DNA, the CDR3 is TGCAGTGCTAGATCAAGTGGACACCGCACAGATACGCAGTATTTT. The encoded protein is CSARSSGHRTDTQYF. The chain combines TRBV20-1 with TRBJ2-3, with D perhaps matching TRBD1 (5 bases). CDR1 DFQATT and CDR2 SNEGSKA come from the germline V gene (reference sequence). Trimming pared 2 bases from V and 1 base from J, leaving 13 bases between. The CDR3 has 15 residues.